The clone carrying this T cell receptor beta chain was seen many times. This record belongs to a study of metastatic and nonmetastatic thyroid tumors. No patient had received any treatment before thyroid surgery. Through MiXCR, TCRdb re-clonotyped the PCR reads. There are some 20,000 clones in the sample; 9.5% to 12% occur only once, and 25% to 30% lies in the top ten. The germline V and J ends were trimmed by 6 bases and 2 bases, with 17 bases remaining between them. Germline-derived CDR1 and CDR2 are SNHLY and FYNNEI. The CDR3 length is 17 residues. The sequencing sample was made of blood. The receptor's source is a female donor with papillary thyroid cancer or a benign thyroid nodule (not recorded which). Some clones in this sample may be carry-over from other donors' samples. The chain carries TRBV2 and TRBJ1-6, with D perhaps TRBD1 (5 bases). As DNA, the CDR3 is TGTGCCAGCAGCTTATCCAGGGTAGATGCCTATAATTCACCCCTCCACTTT. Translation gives CASSLSRVDAYNSPLHF.